The present T cell receptor beta chain was sequenced within a study of T-cell reconstitution after alpha-beta-depleted transplantation in children. The table lists this clonotype with many counts. Using unique molecular identifiers, the investigators prepared the TCRbeta library. TCRdb passed the PCR reads through MiXCR, listing each CDR3 protein once. The sample includes approximately 99,000 distinct CDR3 sequences, around 6.4% of them seen just once. The TCR originated in a male patient aged 2-9 years who had a stem cell transplant for acute lymphoblastic leukemia, so the T cells may come from the graft donor. Sequenced here: PBMCs, mostly from graft donor cells, sampled 360 days after TCRalphabeta/CD19-depleted stem cell transplant.

In nucleotides, the CDR3 is TGTGCCAGCAGCCCCGGACAGGGGCATGGCTACACCTTC. The encoded protein is CASSPGQGHGYTF. V is TRBV28 and J is TRBJ1-2; 9 bases are a match to TRBD1. The CDR3 spans 13 residues. V dropped 6 bases and J dropped 6; count of bases not matched to a gene: 5. CDR1 MDHEN and CDR2 SYDVKM come from the germline V gene.